The 12 T cell receptor beta chains below were found in one sample sequenced in a study of human T cells and chemical hapten exposure. Time point: healthy volunteer bleed at 2 weeks. Researchers extracted total RNA from unfractionated whole blood. TCRdb analysed the RACE reads with MiXCR anew, one entry per CDR3 protein. Of 75,000 to 100,000 distinct CDR3 sequences listed, over 8% are singletons. The sequencing input was whole blood. All receptors come from a female donor in good health. Some clones in this sample may be carry-over from other donors' samples.

This chain links TRBV7-2 with TRBJ1-1; D is ambiguous. The V gene's germline CDR1 is SGHTA and CDR2 FQGNSA. V lost 1 base to trimming and J lost 4 bases, with 10 bases between them. The CDR3 covers 14 residues. CDR3 sequence (DNA): TGTGCCAGCAGCTTAGGGAGGTCCGCCACTGAAGCTTTCTTT. Translation gives CASSLGRSATEAFF. The whole variable domain, filled in from reference TRBV7-2 and TRBJ1-1, reads GAGVSQSPSNKVTEKGKDVELRCDPISGHTALYWYRQSLGQGLEFLIYFQGNSAPDKSGLPSDRFSAERTGGSVSTLTIQRTQQEDSAVYLCASSLGRSATEAFFGQGTRLTVV.

Only a few counts were recorded for this clonotype. The gene calls are TRBV24-1 and TRBJ2-7; D might be TRBD2 (7 bases). Germline-derived CDR1 and CDR2 are KGHDR and SFDVKD. V was shortened by 5 bases and J by 5 bases, with 18 bases between the two germline ends. The CDR3 loop spans 15 amino acids. DNA for the CDR3: TGTGCCACCAGTGGGGACCCGGGGGGCCAGGACGAGCAGTACTTC. Amino acids: CATSGDPGGQDEQYF.

The sample holds a few counts of this clonotype. J is TRBJ2-4 and V is TRBV28, with D uncertain. V lost 3 bases to trimming and J lost 0 bases, with 9 bases between them. There are 15 residues in the CDR3. Germline-derived CDR1 and CDR2 are MDHEN and SYDVKM. The CDR3 sequence: CASSFTELAKNIQYF. In DNA form, the CDR3 reads TGTGCCAGCAGTTTTACAGAGCTAGCCAAAAACATTCAGTACTTC.

The chain joins TRBV6-6 to TRBJ2-1, with 14 bases that match TRBD2. The junction had 2 bases not matched to a gene; V was cut back by 0 bases and J by 4 bases. This CDR3 spans 17 amino acids. Germline V gene data show CDR1 as MNHNY and CDR2 as SVGAGI (reference sequence). CDR3 bases: TGTGCCAGCAGTTACTCGGGACTAGCGGGAGTGTACAATGAGCAGTTCTTC. Amino acid sequence: CASSYSGLAGVYNEQFF.

At least ten counts were recorded for this clonotype. The rearrangement joins TRBV5-1 to TRBJ2-7; D unclear. V was shortened by 0 bases and J by 2 bases, with 9 bases between the two germline ends. The germline V gene encodes CDR1 SGHRS and CDR2 YFSETQ. This CDR3 spans 14 amino acids. CDR3 amino acids: CASSLGQETYEQYF. The CDR3 nucleotides read TGCGCCAGCAGCTTGGGGCAGGAGACCTACGAGCAGTACTTC.

This clonotype turned up a few times. The J gene is TRBJ2-1, the V gene TRBV5-1; 8 bases align to TRBD2. The CDR3 extends over 11 amino acids. Trimming at V came to 4 bases and at J to 10 bases, leaving 1 base not matched to a gene. Per the germline V gene, CDR1 is SGHRS and CDR2 is YFSETQ. The CDR3: CASSTGGEQFF. As DNA, the CDR3 is TGCGCCAGCAGCACGGGGGGGGAGCAGTTCTTC.

The V and J genes are TRBV7-2 and TRBJ1-1, with 8 bases that match TRBD1. The V segment lost 4 bases and the J segment 4 bases; nucleotides outside the gene matches: 5. The CDR3 loop spans 14 amino acids. Germline assignment: CDR1 SGHTA and CDR2 FQGNSA. This CDR3 is CASSSDRAITEAFF. As DNA, the CDR3 is TGTGCCAGCAGCTCGGACAGGGCCATCACTGAAGCTTTCTTT.

This clonotype was picked up a small number of times. The rearrangement uses TRBV7-3 and TRBJ2-7; possibly TRBD1 or TRBD2 for D (6 bases each). Trimming pared 5 bases from V and 5 bases from J, leaving 19 bases between. The length of the CDR3 is 15 residues. The germline gives CDR1 SGHTA, CDR2 FQGTGA. Written as DNA, the CDR3 is TGTGCCAGCAGCGCCTGGAGGGGGGTAAAGGACGAGCAGTACTTC. Residues: CASSAWRGVKDEQYF.

There are a few counts of this clonotype. The chain joins TRBV19 to TRBJ1-1; D may be TRBD1 (6 bases). The germline gives CDR1 LNHDA, CDR2 SQIVND (reference sequence). The CDR3 covers 12 residues. The V end was cut by 4 bases, the J end by 11 bases, with 14 bases between. The CDR3: CASSKGERIAFF. In nucleotides, the CDR3 is TGTGCCAGTAGTAAGGGGGAACGTATCGCTTTCTTT.

This clonotype was observed many times. The chain employs TRBV28 and TRBJ1-6; 10 bases map to TRBD1. V shed 7 bases, J shed 10 bases, and the junction held 7 bases outside the gene matches. Germline CDR1 reads MDHEN; CDR2 reads SYDVKM. There are 14 residues in the CDR3. CDR3 amino acids: CASNRDRGLSPLHF. CDR3 nucleotide sequence: TGTGCCAGCAACCGGGACAGGGGTTTATCACCCCTCCACTTT.

This rearrangement joins TRBV30 to TRBJ1-1; 8 bases align to TRBD1. V lost 2 bases and J lost 5; bases outside the gene matches: 10. Germline CDR1 reads GTSNPN; CDR2 reads SVGIG (reference sequence). The CDR3 is 15 residues long. CDR3: CAWSPQGALKTEAFF. The CDR3 DNA is TGTGCCTGGAGTCCTCAGGGGGCACTTAAGACTGAAGCTTTCTTT.

In its sample, this clonotype was seen a few times. In DNA form, the CDR3 reads TGTGCCAGCAGTTTGAAGGGTTGGAACACTGAAGCTTTCTTT. As protein: CASSLKGWNTEAFF. The J gene is TRBJ1-1, the V gene TRBV27; D is unresolved. Germline assignment: CDR1 MNHEY and CDR2 SMNVEV (reference sequence). The V end was cut by 3 bases, the J end by 1 base, with 9 bases between. The length of the CDR3 is 14 residues.